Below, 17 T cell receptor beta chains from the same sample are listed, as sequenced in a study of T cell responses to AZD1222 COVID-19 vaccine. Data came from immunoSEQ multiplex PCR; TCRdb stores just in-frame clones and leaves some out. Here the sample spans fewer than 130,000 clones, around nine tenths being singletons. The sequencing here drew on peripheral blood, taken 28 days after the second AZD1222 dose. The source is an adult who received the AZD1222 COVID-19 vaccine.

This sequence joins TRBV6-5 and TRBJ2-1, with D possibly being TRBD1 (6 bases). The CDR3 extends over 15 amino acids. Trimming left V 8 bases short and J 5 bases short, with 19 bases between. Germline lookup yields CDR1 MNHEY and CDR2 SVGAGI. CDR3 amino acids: CASQRRYRADNEQFF. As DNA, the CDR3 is TGTGCCAGCCAGCGCCGTTACAGGGCCGACAATGAGCAGTTCTTC.

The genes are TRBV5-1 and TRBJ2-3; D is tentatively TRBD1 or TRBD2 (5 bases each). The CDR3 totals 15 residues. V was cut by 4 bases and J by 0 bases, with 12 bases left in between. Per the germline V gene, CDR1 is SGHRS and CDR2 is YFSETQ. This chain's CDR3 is CASSSGTLSTDTQYF. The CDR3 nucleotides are TGCGCCAGCAGCAGTGGGACCTTGAGCACAGATACGCAGTATTTT.

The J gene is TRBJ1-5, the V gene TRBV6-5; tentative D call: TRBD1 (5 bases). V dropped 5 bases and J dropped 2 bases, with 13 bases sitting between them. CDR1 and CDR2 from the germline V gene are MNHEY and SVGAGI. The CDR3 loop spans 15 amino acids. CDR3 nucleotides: TGTGCCAGCAGTCGGTCAGGGAATGGCAATCAGCCCCAGCATTTT. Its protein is CASSRSGNGNQPQHF.

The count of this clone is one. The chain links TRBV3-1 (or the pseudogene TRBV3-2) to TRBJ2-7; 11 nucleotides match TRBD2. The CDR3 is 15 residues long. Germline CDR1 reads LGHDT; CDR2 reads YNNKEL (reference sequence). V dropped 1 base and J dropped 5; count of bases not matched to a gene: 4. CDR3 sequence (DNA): TGTGCCAGCAGCCAAGGGCGACTAGCGGGGAACGAGCAGTACTTC. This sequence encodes CASSQGRLAGNEQYF.

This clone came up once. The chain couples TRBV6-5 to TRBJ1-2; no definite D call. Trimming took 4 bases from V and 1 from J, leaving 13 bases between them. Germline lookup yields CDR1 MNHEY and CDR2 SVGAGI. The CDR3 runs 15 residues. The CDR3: CASSSLVGGNYGYTF. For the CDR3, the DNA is TGTGCCAGCAGTTCCCTCGTGGGAGGTAACTATGGCTACACCTTC.

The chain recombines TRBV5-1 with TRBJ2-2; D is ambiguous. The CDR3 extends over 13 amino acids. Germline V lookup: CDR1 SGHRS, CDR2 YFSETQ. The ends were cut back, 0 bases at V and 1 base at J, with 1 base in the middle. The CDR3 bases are TGCGCCAGCAGCTTGGGGAACACCGGGGAGCTGTTTTTT. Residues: CASSLGNTGELFF.

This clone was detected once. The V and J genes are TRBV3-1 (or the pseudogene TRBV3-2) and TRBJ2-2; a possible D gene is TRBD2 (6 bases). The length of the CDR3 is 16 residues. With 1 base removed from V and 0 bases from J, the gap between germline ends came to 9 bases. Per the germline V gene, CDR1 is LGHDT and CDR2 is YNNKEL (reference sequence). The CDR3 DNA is TGTGCCAGCAGCCAAGTGGCGGGAACGAACACCGGGGAGCTGTTTTTT. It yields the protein CASSQVAGTNTGELFF.

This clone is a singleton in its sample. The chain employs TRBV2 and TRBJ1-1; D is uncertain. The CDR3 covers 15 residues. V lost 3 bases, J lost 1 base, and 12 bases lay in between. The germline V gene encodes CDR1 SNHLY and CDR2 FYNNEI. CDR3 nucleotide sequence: TGTGCCAGCAGTGATTTTGTCACATCGAACACTGAAGCTTTCTTT. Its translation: CASSDFVTSNTEAFF.

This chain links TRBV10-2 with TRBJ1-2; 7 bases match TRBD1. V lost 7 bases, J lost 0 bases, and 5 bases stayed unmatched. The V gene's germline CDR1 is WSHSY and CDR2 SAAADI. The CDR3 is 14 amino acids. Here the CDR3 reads CASKSGTANYGYTF. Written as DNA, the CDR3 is TGCGCCAGCAAGTCCGGGACAGCTAACTATGGCTACACCTTC.

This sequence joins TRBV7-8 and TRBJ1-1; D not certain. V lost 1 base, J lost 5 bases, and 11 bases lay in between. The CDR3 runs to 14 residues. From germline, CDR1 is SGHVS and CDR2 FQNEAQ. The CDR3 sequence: CASSLGTGMTEAFF. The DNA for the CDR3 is TGTGCCAGCAGCTTAGGCACGGGAATGACTGAAGCTTTCTTT.

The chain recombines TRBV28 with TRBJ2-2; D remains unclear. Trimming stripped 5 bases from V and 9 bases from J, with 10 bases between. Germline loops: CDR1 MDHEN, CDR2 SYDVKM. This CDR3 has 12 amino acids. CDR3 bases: TGTGCCAGCAGTGCCAAACGACGGGAGCTGTTTTTT. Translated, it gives CASSAKRRELFF. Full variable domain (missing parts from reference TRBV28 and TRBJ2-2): DVKVTQSSRYLVKRTGEKVFLECVQDMDHENMFWYRQDPGLGLRLIYFSYDVKMKEKGDIPEGYSVSREKKERFSLILESASTNQTSMYLCASSAKRRELFFGEGSRLTVL.

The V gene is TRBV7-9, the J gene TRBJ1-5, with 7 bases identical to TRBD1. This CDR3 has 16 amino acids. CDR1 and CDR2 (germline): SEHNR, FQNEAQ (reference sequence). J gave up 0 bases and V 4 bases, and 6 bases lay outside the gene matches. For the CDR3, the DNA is TGTGCCAGCAGCTGCCGGGACAGTCGTAGCAATCAGCCCCAGCATTTT. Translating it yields CASSCRDSRSNQPQHF.

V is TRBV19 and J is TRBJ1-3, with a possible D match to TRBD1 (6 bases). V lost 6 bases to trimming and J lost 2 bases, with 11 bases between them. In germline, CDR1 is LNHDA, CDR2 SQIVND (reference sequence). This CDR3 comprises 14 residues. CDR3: CASSLDSAGNTIYF. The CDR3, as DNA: TGTGCCAGTAGCCTGGACAGTGCTGGAAACACCATATATTTT.

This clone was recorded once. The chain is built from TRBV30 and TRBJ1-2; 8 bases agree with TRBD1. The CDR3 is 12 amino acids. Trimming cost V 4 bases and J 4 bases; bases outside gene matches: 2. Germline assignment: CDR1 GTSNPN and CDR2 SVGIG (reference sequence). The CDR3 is CAWTQGAYGYTF. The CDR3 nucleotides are TGTGCCTGGACTCAGGGGGCCTATGGCTACACCTTC.

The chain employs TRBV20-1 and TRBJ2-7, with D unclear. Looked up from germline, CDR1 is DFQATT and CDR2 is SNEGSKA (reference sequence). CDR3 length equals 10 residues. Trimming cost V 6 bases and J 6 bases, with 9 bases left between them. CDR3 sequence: CSAKRTEQYF. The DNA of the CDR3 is TGCAGTGCCAAAAGGACCGAGCAGTACTTC.

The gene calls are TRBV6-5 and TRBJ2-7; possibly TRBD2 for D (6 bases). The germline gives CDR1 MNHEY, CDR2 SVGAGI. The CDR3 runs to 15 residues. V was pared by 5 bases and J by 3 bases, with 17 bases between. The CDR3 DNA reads TGTGCCAGCAGTCCCCGGGTAGCGGCCCTCTACGAGCAGTACTTC. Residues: CASSPRVAALYEQYF.

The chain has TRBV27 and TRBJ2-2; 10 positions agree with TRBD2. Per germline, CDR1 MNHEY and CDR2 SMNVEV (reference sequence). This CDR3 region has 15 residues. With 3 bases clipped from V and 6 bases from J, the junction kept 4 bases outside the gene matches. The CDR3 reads CASSFLAGASGELFF. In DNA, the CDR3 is TGTGCCAGCAGTTTCCTAGCGGGGGCCTCCGGGGAGCTGTTTTTT.